Below are 6 T cell receptor beta chains sequenced from a single sample in a study of blood T cell repertoires in COVID-19. Assay: immunoSEQ multiplex PCR; the TCRdb copy retains only in-frame clones and omits some. The data hold 150,000 to 200,000 clones, with around 82% observed a single time. Sequences were obtained from PBMCs or T cells enriched from blood (not recorded which). These receptors were obtained from a woman aged 45-65 years with acute COVID-19.

This rearrangement joins TRBV3-1 (or the pseudogene TRBV3-2) to TRBJ2-5, with D possibly being TRBD1 (6 bases). Germline lookup yields CDR1 LGHDT and CDR2 YNNKEL (reference sequence). Trimming shortened V by 1 base and J by 2 bases, and 11 bases separated the two germline ends. The CDR3 sequence is 15 residues long. This chain's CDR3 is CASSQVLGGQETQYF. The CDR3 DNA is TGTGCCAGCAGCCAAGTCTTAGGGGGACAAGAGACCCAGTACTTC.

The genes are TRBV6-5 and TRBJ2-5; D possibly corresponds to TRBD1 (6 bases). Trimming removed 8 bases at V and 5 bases at J, with 18 bases between. The CDR3 covers 14 residues. Per the germline V gene, CDR1 is MNHEY and CDR2 is SVGAGI. The CDR3 bases are TGTGCCAGCCCGACCGACAGGTCGATGGAGACCCAGTACTTC. Protein sequence: CASPTDRSMETQYF.

As regards this clone: This specimen includes other DNA sequences encoding the same CDR3. The chain couples TRBV6-5 to TRBJ1-1; tentatively, D is TRBD1 (6 bases). V lost 3 bases, J lost 0 bases, and 8 bases lay in between. CDR3 length: 14 amino acids. The germline V gene has CDR1 MNHEY and CDR2 SVGAGI. CDR3: CASSYGTLNTEAFF. DNA for the CDR3: TGTGCCAGCAGTTATGGGACATTGAACACTGAAGCTTTCTTT.

The chain links TRBV6-5 to TRBJ1-5; TRBD1 matches 11 bases. Looked up from germline, CDR1 is MNHEY and CDR2 is SVGAGI. The CDR3 length is 15 residues. The ends lost 6 bases at V and 2 bases at J; junction bases unmatched: 3. CDR3 residues: CASSPGQGGNQPQHF. CDR3 nucleotides: TGTGCCAGCAGCCCGGGACAGGGGGGCAATCAGCCCCAGCATTTT.

The genes are TRBV11-2 and TRBJ2-5, with D tentatively TRBD1 (6 bases). Trimming removed 2 bases at V and 2 bases at J, with 9 bases between. This CDR3 comprises 14 residues. Per germline, CDR1 SGHAT and CDR2 FQNNGV. The CDR3 DNA follows: TGTGCCAGCAGCTTATACCAGGGGCAAGAGACCCAGTACTTC. Translating it yields CASSLYQGQETQYF.

This clone was counted a single time. The V call is TRBV6-5, the J call TRBJ2-4; tentatively, D is TRBD2 (6 bases). The V end lost 11 bases, the J end lost 9 bases, and 17 bases lay between the germline ends. Germline values: CDR1 MNHEY, CDR2 SVGAGI. This CDR3 is built from 12 residues. The CDR3 nucleotides read TGTGCCTCCAAACCCGGGGGAGGCATTCAGTACTTC. It codes for CASKPGGGIQYF.